This T cell receptor (beta chain) was sequenced during a study of blood T cell repertoires in COVID-19. Across the study: The cDNA or gDNA used as material had been derived from T cells, B-cell-depleted T cells, or PBMCs.

Clones were sequenced by immunoSEQ multiplex PCR, and TCRdb holds only the in-frame ones, with some missing. This table holds some 99,000 clones, around 80% found once. The sequencing sample was made of peripheral blood. The clonotype originates from a woman older than 75 with active or convalescent COVID-19.

CDR3 protein: CASSLARGQPQHF. The CDR3 DNA follows: TGTGCCAGCAGTTTAGCAAGGGGACAGCCCCAGCATTTT. The chain carries TRBV28 and TRBJ1-5; D might be TRBD1 (5 bases). CDR1 and CDR2 (germline): MDHEN, SYDVKM. CDR3 length: 13 amino acids. Between the trimmed V and J ends, which lost 2 bases and 7 bases, there was a span of 9 bases.